This TCR beta chain was observed in a study of tumor-infiltrating lymphocytes in primary liver carcinoma. Turning to the study itself: All patients, whether men or women, fell within 30 to 69 years of age. The study reported T1-T3 N0M0 tumors spanning 4.2 to 10 cm.

Whole-study findings and limits: Tumor-adjacent and tumor-blood pairs overlapped less than tumor region pairs did.

Worth noting for this clonotype: Its antigen is not identified. A junction end diverges from the germline sequence, so it may reflect a read error.

DNA and RNA were both co-extracted from 20-30 mg of bulk tissue that had not been sorted. Every patient in the cohort had a primary liver carcinoma. That carcinoma was treated by surgical resection. Germline V lookup: CDR1 MGHRA, CDR2 YSYEKL. The CDR3 covers 14 residues. From approximately 550 ng of total RNA, TCR beta-specific cDNA was reverse-transcribed using a constant-region primer. For TCR beta, libraries were produced by three nested multiplex PCR rounds using slightly modified ARM-PCR. In the first two PCR rounds, TRBV1-TRBV30 forward primers were paired with a C-beta reverse primer, and each round lasted roughly 9 cycles. Each CDR3 protein is one row after TCRdb ran MiXCR on the multiplex PCR reads. Counted here are tens of thousands of distinct CDR3 sequences, about three quarters occurring once; the ten biggest clones make up approximately 19%.

The rearrangement links TRBV4-1 to TRBJ1-4; 8 nucleotides match TRBD1. The TCR comes from a man aged 35-49 years with primary liver carcinoma and hepatitis B virus infection. Sample: liver tumor tissue from sampling region 2. Subset reported: tumor region T2, inferior pole. The CDR3 DNA follows: TGTGCCAGCAGCCAAGTAGGGACAGGCGAAAAACTGTTTTTT. Its translation: CASSQVGTGEKLFF.